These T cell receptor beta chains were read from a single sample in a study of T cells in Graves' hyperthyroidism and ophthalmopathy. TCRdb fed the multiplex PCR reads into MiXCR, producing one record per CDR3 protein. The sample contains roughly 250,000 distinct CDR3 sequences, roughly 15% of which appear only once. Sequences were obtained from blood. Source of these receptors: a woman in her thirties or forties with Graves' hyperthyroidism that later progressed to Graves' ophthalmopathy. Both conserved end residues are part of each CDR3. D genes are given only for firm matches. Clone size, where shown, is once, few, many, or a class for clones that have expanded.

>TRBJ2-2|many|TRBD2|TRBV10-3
CATNPRLAHSNTGELFF
TGTGCCACCAACCCGAGACTAGCCCATTCGAACACCGGGGAGCTGTTTTTT
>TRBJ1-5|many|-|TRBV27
CASRIAPYSNQPQHF
TGTGCCAGCAGAATAGCCCCTTATAGCAATCAGCCCCAGCATTTT
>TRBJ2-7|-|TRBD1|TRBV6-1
CASTHPGQAYEQYF
TGTGCCAGCACCCATCCGGGACAGGCCTACGAGCAGTACTTC
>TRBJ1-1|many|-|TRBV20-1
CSARAGIGAFF
TGCAGTGCTAGAGCAGGGATCGGAGCTTTCTTT
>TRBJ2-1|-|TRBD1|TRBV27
CASSLSRDRYSDEQFF
TGTGCCAGCAGTTTGTCCCGGGACAGGTATTCGGATGAGCAGTTCTTC
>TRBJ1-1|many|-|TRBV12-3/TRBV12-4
CASRAGRDPNTEAFF
TGTGCCAGCAGGGCTGGACGCGACCCGAACACTGAAGCTTTCTTT
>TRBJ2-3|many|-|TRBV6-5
CASSYSKNREDTQYF
TGTGCCAGCAGTTATAGCAAAAATCGGGAAGATACGCAGTATTTT
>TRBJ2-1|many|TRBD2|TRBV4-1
CASSHSGRTYNEQFF
TGCGCCAGCAGCCATAGCGGGAGAACCTACAATGAGCAGTTCTTC
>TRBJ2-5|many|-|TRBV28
CASNRRIETQYF
TGTGCCAGCAACAGGCGCATCGAGACCCAGTACTTC
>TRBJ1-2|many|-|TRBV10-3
CAISVEGSGYGYTF
TGTGCCATCAGTGTTGAGGGAAGCGGCTATGGCTACACCTTC
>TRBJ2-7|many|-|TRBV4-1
CASSQTGLSGEQYF
TGCGCCAGCAGCCAGACGGGACTTTCGGGGGAGCAGTACTTC
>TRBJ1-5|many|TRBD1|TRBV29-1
CSVRTGGLNQPQHF
TGCAGCGTTCGGACAGGGGGCCTAAATCAGCCCCAGCATTTT
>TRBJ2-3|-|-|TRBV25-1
CASSTYGTDTQYF
TGTGCCAGCAGTACATACGGCACAGATACGCAGTATTTT
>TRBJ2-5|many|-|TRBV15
CATSRGGLGGRETQYF
TGTGCCACCAGCAGGGGGGGCCTAGGGGGCCGAGAGACCCAGTACTTC
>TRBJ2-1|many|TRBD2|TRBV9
CASSPRDVAGAGNEQFF
TGTGCCAGCAGCCCCCGAGACGTGGCGGGAGCAGGCAATGAGCAGTTCTTC
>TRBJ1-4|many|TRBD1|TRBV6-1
CASSARDSSNEKLFF
TGTGCCAGCAGTGCCCGGGACAGTAGTAATGAAAAACTGTTTTTT
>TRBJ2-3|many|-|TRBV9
CASGRWGSTDTQYF
TGTGCCTCAGGGAGGTGGGGTTCAACAGATACGCAGTATTTT
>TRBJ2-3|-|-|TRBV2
CASSYSDSDTDTQYF
TGTGCCAGCAGTTACTCTGACAGCGACACAGATACGCAGTATTTT
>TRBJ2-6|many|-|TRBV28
CASSLLAGPNVLTF
TGTGCCAGCAGTTTGCTGGCAGGCCCCAACGTCCTGACTTTC
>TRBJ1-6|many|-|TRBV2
CASRDTGNPLHF
TGTGCCAGCAGGGATACAGGGAATCCCCTCCACTTT
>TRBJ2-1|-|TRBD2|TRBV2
CASKLGLAGMDEQFF
TGTGCCAGCAAACTCGGGCTAGCGGGAATGGATGAGCAGTTCTTC
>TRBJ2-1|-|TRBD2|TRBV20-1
CSAILTSGSYNEQFF
TGCAGTGCCATATTAACTAGCGGATCCTACAATGAGCAGTTCTTC
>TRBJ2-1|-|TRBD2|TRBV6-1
CASSKRERRYNEQFF
TGTGCCAGCAGTAAGCGGGAGCGCCGCTACAATGAGCAGTTCTTC
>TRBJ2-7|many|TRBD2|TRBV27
CASISWTSGSYEQYF
TGTGCCAGCATCTCTTGGACTAGCGGCTCCTACGAGCAGTACTTC
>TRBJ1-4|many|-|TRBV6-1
CASSAKWGEKLFF
TGTGCCAGCAGCGCCAAATGGGGTGAAAAACTGTTTTTT
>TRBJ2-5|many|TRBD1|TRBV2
CASILDRGREETQYF
TGTGCCAGCATATTAGACAGGGGTAGGGAAGAGACCCAGTACTTC
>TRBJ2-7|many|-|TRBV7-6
CASSLGGLFYEQYF
TGTGCCAGCAGCTTAGGGGGACTGTTCTACGAGCAGTACTTC
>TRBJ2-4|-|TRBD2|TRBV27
CASKASGTSGRELNIQYF
TGTGCCAGCAAAGCATCCGGGACTAGCGGGAGGGAATTGAACATTCAGTACTTC
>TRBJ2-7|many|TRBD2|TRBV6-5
CASSYAGLAGTSYEQYF
TGTGCCAGCAGTTACGCCGGACTAGCGGGCACCTCCTACGAGCAGTACTTC
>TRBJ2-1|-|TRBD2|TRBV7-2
CASSLLAGGPDNEQFF
TGTGCCAGCAGCTTACTAGCGGGAGGGCCGGACAATGAGCAGTTCTTC
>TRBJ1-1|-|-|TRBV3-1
CASSPGTSPEAFF
TGTGCCAGCAGCCCAGGGACATCACCTGAAGCTTTCTTT
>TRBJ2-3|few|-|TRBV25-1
CASSDDGEEADTQYF
TGTGCCAGCAGTGACGACGGGGAAGAAGCAGATACGCAGTATTTT
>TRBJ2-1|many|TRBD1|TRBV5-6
CASSYGQGSNEQFF
TGTGCCAGCAGCTATGGACAGGGGAGCAATGAGCAGTTCTTC
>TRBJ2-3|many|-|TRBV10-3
CAISDIPGDTQYF
TGTGCCATCAGTGATATACCTGGGGATACGCAGTATTTT
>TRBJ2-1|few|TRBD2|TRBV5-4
CASSPGGGAGYNEQFF
TGTGCCAGCAGCCCTGGGGGGGGAGCCGGCTACAATGAGCAGTTCTTC
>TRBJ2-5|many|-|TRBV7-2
CASSFFRVRGETQYF
TGTGCCAGCAGCTTTTTCAGGGTTAGGGGGGAGACCCAGTACTTC
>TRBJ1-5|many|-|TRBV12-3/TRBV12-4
CASRGGQGGPNQPQHF
TGTGCCAGCAGAGGGGGACAAGGGGGACCAAATCAGCCCCAGCATTTT
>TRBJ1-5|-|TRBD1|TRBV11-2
CASSLYRDRESNQPQHF
TGTGCCAGCAGCTTATATCGGGACAGGGAGAGCAATCAGCCCCAGCATTTT
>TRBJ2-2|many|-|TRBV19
CASSIYQVNTGELFF
TGTGCCAGTAGTATATATCAAGTTAACACCGGGGAGCTGTTTTTT
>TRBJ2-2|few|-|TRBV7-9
CASSLRGQKLYTGELFF
TGTGCCAGCAGCTTACGTGGCCAGAAGCTTTACACCGGGGAGCTGTTTTTT